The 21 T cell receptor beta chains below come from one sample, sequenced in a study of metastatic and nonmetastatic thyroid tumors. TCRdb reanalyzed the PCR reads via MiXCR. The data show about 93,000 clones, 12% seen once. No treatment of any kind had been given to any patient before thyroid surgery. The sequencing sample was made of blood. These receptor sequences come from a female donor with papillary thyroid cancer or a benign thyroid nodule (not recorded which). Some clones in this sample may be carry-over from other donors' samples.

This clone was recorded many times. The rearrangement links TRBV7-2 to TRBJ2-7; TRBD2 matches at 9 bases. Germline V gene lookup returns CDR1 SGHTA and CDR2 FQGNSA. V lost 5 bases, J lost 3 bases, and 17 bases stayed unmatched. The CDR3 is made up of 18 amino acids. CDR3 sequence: CASSPSFFGSGRNYEQYF. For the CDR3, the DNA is TGTGCCAGCAGCCCCTCTTTTTTTGGTAGCGGGAGAAACTACGAGCAGTACTTC.

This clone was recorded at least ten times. The CDR3 sequence is CASSLVLGAAYEQYF. The CDR3 bases are TGTGCCAGCAGCTTGGTTCTGGGGGCAGCGTACGAGCAGTACTTC. This chain links TRBV5-8 with TRBJ2-7, with D possibly TRBD1 on 6 matching bases. The germline V and J ends were trimmed by 0 bases and 4 bases, with 14 bases remaining between them. Germline V gene sequence: CDR1 SGHTS, CDR2 YDEGEE. The CDR3 totals 15 residues.

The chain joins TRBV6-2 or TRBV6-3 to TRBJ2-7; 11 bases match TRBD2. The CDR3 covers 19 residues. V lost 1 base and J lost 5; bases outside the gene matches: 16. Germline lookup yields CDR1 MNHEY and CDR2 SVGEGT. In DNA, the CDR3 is TGTGCCAGCAGTTACTACGTACTAGCGGGGGATACCTCCTACAACGAGCAGTACTTC. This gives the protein CASSYYVLAGDTSYNEQYF.

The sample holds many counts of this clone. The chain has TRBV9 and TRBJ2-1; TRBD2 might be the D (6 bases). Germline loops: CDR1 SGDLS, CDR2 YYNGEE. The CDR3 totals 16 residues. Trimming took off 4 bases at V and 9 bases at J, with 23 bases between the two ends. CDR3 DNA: TGTGCCAGCAGCCCCCAAGGGGACTCGGGCCGACCTGAGCAGTTCTTC. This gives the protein CASSPQGDSGRPEQFF.

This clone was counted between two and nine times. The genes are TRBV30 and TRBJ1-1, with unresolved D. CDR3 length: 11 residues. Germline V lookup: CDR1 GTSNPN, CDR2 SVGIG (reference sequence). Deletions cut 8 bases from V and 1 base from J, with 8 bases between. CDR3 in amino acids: CAQQENTEAFF. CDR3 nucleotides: TGTGCCCAGCAGGAGAACACTGAAGCTTTCTTT.

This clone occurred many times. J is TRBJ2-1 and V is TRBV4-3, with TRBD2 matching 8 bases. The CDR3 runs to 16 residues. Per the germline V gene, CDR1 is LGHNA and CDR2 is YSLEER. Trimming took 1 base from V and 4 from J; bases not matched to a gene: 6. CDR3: CASSQGVLAAYNEQFF. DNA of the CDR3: TGCGCCAGCAGCCAAGGGGTACTAGCGGCTTACAATGAGCAGTTCTTC.

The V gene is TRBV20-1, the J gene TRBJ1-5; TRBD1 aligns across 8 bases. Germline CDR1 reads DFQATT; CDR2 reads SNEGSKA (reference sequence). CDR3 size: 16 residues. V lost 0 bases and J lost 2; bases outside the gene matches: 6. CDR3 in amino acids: CSARDHKTGGNQPQHF. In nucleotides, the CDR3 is TGCAGTGCTAGAGATCACAAGACAGGGGGCAATCAGCCCCAGCATTTT.

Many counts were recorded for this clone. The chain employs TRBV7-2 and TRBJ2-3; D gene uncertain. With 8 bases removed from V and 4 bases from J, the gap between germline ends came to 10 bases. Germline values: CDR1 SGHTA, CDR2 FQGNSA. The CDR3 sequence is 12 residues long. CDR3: CASRASADTQYF. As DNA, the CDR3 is TGTGCCAGCCGGGCTAGTGCAGATACGCAGTATTTT.

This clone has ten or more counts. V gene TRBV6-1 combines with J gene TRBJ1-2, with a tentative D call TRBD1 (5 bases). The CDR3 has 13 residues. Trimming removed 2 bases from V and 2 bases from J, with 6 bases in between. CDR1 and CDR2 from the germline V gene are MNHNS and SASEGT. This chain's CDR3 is CASSEPGNYGYTF. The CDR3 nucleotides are TGTGCCAGCAGTGAACCAGGGAACTATGGCTACACCTTC.

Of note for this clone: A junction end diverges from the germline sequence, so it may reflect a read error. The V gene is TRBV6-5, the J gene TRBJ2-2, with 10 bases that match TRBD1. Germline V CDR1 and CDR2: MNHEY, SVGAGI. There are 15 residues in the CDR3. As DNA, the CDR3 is TGTGCCAGCAGTTCTGGGACAGGGGAGTCCGGTGAGCTGTTTTTT. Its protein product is CASSSGTGESGELFF.

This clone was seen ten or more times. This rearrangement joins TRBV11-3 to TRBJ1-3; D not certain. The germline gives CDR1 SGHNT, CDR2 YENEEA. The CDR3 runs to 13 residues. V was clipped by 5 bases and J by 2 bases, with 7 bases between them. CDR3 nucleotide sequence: TGTGCCAGCAGCCGGGGTACTGGAAACACCATATATTTT. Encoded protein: CASSRGTGNTIYF. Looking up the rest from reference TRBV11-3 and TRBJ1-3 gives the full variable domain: EAGVVQSPRYKIIEKKQPVAFWCNPISGHNTLYWYLQNLGQGPELLIRYENEEAVDDSQLPKDRFSAERLKGVDSTLKIQPAELGDSAVYLCASSRGTGNTIYFGEGSWLTVV.

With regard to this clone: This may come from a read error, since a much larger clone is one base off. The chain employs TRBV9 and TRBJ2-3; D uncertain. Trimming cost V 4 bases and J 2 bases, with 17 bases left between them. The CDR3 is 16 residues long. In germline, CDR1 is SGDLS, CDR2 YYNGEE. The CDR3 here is CASSHHGRVDTDTQYF. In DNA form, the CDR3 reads TGTGCCAGCAGCCACCATGGAAGAGTAGACACAGATACGCAGTATTTT.

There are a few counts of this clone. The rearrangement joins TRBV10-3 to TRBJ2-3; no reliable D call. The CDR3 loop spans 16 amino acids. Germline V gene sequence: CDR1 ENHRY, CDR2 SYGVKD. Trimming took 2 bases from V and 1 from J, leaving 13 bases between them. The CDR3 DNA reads TGTGCCATCAGTGAGACGGACGACCGTCGCACAGATACGCAGTATTTT. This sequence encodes CAISETDDRRTDTQYF.

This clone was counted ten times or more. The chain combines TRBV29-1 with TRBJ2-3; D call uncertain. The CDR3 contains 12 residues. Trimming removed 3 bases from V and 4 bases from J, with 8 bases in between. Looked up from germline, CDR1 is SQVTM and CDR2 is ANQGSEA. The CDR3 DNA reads TGCAGCGTTGATATGTCAGCAGATACGCAGTATTTT. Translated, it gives CSVDMSADTQYF.

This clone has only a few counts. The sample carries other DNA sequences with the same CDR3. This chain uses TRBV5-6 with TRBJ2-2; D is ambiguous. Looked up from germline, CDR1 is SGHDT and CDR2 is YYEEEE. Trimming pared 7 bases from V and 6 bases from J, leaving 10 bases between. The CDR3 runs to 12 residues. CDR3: CASSLPPGELFF. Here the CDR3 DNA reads TGTGCCAGCTCTCTACCCCCCGGGGAGCTGTTTTTT. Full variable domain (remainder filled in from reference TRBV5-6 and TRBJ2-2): DAGVTQSPTHLIKTRGQQVTLRCSPKSGHDTVSWYQQALGQGPQFIFQYYEEEERQRGNFPDRFSGHQFPNYSSELNVNALLLGDSALYLCASSLPPGELFFGEGSRLTVL.

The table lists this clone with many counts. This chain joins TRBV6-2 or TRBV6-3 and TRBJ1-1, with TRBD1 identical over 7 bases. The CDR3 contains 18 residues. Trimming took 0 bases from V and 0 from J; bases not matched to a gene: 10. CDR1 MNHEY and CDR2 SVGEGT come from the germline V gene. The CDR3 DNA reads TGTGCCAGCAGTTACTCTGCAGGGGGATTTTCCATGAACACTGAAGCTTTCTTT. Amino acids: CASSYSAGGFSMNTEAFF.

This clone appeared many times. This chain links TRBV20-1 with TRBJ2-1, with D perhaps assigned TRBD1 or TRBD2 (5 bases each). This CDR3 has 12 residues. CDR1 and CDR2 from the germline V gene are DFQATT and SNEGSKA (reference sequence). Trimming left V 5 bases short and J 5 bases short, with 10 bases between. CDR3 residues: CSAARGDNEQFF. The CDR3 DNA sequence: TGCAGTGCTGCCCGAGGGGACAATGAGCAGTTCTTC.

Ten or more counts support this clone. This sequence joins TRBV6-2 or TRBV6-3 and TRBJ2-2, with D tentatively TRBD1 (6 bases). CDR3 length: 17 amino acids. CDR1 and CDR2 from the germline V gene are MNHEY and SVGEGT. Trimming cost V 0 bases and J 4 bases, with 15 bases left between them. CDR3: CASSYSHGGAVTGELFF. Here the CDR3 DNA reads TGTGCCAGCAGTTACTCGCATGGGGGCGCGGTCACCGGGGAGCTGTTTTTT.

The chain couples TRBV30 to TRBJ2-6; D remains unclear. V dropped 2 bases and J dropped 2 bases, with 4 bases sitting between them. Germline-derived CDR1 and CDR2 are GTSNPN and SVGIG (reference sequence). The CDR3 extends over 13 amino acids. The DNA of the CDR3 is TGTGCCTGGAGTACCCCTGGGGCCAACGTCCTGACTTTC. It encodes CAWSTPGANVLTF.

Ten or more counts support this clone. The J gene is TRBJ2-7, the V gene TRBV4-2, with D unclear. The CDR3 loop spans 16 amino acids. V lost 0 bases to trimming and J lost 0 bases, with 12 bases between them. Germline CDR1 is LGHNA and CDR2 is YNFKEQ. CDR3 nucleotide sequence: TGTGCCAGCAGCCAAGATTGGGCTTCTAGCTCCTACGAGCAGTACTTC. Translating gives CASSQDWASSSYEQYF.

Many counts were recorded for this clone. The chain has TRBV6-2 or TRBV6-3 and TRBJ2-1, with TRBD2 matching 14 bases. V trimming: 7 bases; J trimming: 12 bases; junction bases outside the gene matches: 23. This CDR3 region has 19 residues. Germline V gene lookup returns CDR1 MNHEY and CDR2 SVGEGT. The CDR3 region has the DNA TGTGCCAGCACCCCTGGACTAGCGGGAGGTAGTACCGTAACAAGGAGGCAGTTCTTC. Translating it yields CASTPGLAGGSTVTRRQFF.